This TCR beta chain is from a study of T cell clonality in common variable immunodeficiency. This clone was counted at least ten times. Coverage ceases 3 residues before the CDR3 finishes, and the germline J gene fills in the end. The CDR3 is 16 residues long. Per germline, CDR1 DFQATT and CDR2 SNEGSKA (reference sequence). V was cut by 0 bases and J by 6 bases, with 18 bases left in between. Using immunoSEQ multiplex PCR, the repertoire was profiled, and TCRdb retains in-frame clones only, with some absent. The table records around 34,000 clones without singletons, the ten largest covering roughly 3.2%.

This receptor was identified in a person aged 18 to 75 in good health. J is TRBJ2-1 and V is TRBV20-1, with D perhaps TRBD2 (5 bases). Source material: peripheral blood mononuclear cells. CDR3 DNA, as far as it was read: TGCAGTGCTAGAGATCTGGAACTAGAATGGGTCAATGAG. Its protein product is CSARDLELEWVNE. The CDR3, in full, reads CSARDLELEWVNEQFF.